This T cell receptor (beta chain) was documented in a study of HIV-infected children after antiretroviral therapy interruption. The treatment here: PENTA 11 planned treatment interruption arm or continuous ART arm. At least 24 weeks of at least three-drug ART, in children 2 to 15 years. From germline, CDR1 is SGDLS and CDR2 YYNGEE. The ends lost 0 bases at V and 6 bases at J; junction bases unmatched: 8. The CDR3 totals 16 residues. The TCR library was built from RNA with a 3' RACE protocol and unique molecular identifiers. TCRdb re-called the 3' RACE reads through MiXCR, storing one row per CDR3 protein. The sample consists of about 89,000 distinct CDR3 sequences, around 6.9% of them appearing once. This clonotype was observed a handful of times.

The chain has TRBV9 and TRBJ2-1; 8 positions match TRBD2. The origin of this receptor is a pool of human donors with HIV. The source material was CD45RA+ CD4+ T cells from PBMCs, pooled from several time points, sampled from a donor given antiretroviral therapy, either interrupted or continuous. Sample subset: naive CD4+ CD45RA+ CD45RO- T cells. CDR3 coding DNA: TGTGCCAGCAGCGTAGATGGCGGGAGGTTCGTCAATGAGCAGTTCTTC. As protein: CASSVDGGRFVNEQFF. The complete variable domain, with remaining parts taken from reference TRBV9 and TRBJ2-1, reads DSGVTQTPKHLITATGQRVTLRCSPRSGDLSVYWYQQSLDQGLQFLIQYYNGEERAKGNILERFSAQQFPDLHSELNLSSLELGDSALYFCASSVDGGRFVNEQFFGPGTRLTVL.